These 5 T cell receptor beta chains originate from one sample sequenced in a study of Ad26.COV2.S vaccination and SARS-CoV-2 variants. Stated treatment: approximately 18 received Ad26.COV2.S at low or high dose, single or two shots; about five received placebo; per-sample allocation not given. Sample collection was performed on day 63 after the first vaccine or placebo injection. This table comes from immunoSEQ multiplex PCR, and its TCRdb copy is limited to in-frame clones, with some not included. The table includes 350,000 to 500,000 clones, 80% to 95% detected once. Sequencing was performed on peripheral blood, taken in a trial of Ad26.COV2.S vaccine versus placebo. The receptor set was obtained from a person between 18 and 59 years old who received the Ad26.COV2.S COVID-19 vaccine or a placebo.

The chain links TRBV28 to TRBJ2-2; D remains unclear. The CDR3 is 16 residues long. Deletions cut 5 bases from V and 2 bases from J, with 15 bases between. Germline V gene sequence: CDR1 MDHEN, CDR2 SYDVKM. CDR3 coding DNA: TGTGCCAGCAGTCAAGCCGCATCCTTAAACACCGGGGAGCTGTTTTTT. This sequence encodes CASSQAASLNTGELFF.

The chain is built from TRBV27 and TRBJ2-1, with D maybe TRBD2 (6 bases). The length of the CDR3 is 12 residues. Per the germline V gene, CDR1 is MNHEY and CDR2 is SMNVEV (reference sequence). V was pared by 5 bases and J by 6 bases, with 8 bases between. DNA for the CDR3: TGTGCCAGCAGTGGACTACCCAATGAGCAGTTCTTC. It translates to CASSGLPNEQFF.

The chain couples TRBV9 to TRBJ1-4; D remains unclear. CDR3 size: 14 residues. The V end was cut by 0 bases, the J end by 2 bases, with 5 bases between. CDR1 and CDR2 (germline): SGDLS, YYNGEE. The CDR3, as DNA: TGTGCCAGCAGCGTAGCGGGGACTAATGAAAAACTGTTTTTT. Its protein product is CASSVAGTNEKLFF.

The V gene is TRBV5-6, the J gene TRBJ1-3; TRBD1 agrees at 9 bases. Germline CDR1 and CDR2: SGHDT and YYEEEE. The CDR3 loop spans 16 amino acids. V dropped 4 bases and J dropped 7; count of bases not matched to a gene: 12. CDR3 protein: CASSNPRQGVRNTIYF. In nucleotides, the CDR3 is TGTGCCAGCAGCAACCCAAGACAGGGGGTACGCAACACCATATATTTT.

The V gene is TRBV7-2, the J gene TRBJ2-1, with D perhaps TRBD2 (5 bases). The CDR3 length is 15 residues. Germline loops: CDR1 SGHTA, CDR2 FQGNSA. V lost 2 bases, J lost 0 bases, and 8 bases lay in between. CDR3 DNA: TGTGCCAGCAGCTTACGAGGAGGCTCCTACAATGAGCAGTTCTTC. As protein: CASSLRGGSYNEQFF.